A single sample gave rise to the 30 T cell receptor beta chains below, sequenced in a study of cytomegalovirus exposure and HLA in healthy donors. Data came from immunoSEQ multiplex PCR; TCRdb stores just in-frame clones and leaves some out. The profile covers 190,000 or so clones, with about 80% appearing a single time and 2.5% to 3.5% taken by the ten largest. Material for sequencing was PBMCs. Source of these receptors: a woman under 30 in good health and CMV-seropositive.

The chain is built from TRBV27 and TRBJ2-7; 11 bases map to TRBD2. J was trimmed by 3 bases and V by 4 bases; bases with no gene match: 5. CDR1 is MNHEY and CDR2 is SMNVEV in the germline V gene (reference sequence). This CDR3 spans 15 amino acids. The CDR3: CASSSTSGGRYEQYF. CDR3 bases: TGTGCCAGCAGTTCAACTAGCGGGGGCCGCTACGAGCAGTACTTC.

The rearrangement links TRBV9 to TRBJ2-3; TRBD2 is a possible D gene (5 bases). The germline V gene encodes CDR1 SGDLS and CDR2 YYNGEE. CDR3 length equals 11 residues. The V end was cut by 7 bases, the J end by 13 bases, with 16 bases between. For the CDR3, the DNA is TGTGCCAGCGGGAGCCTGGGTTGGGAGTATTTT. The encoded protein is CASGSLGWEYF. Combining the CDR3 with reference TRBV9 and TRBJ2-3 gives the whole variable domain DSGVTQTPKHLITATGQRVTLRCSPRSGDLSVYWYQQSLDQGLQFLIQYYNGEERAKGNILERFSAQQFPDLHSELNLSSLELGDSALYFCASGSLGWEYFGPGTRLTVL.

The V call is TRBV4-1, the J call TRBJ1-2; D is uncertain. Trimming shortened V by 6 bases and J by 5 bases, and 16 bases separated the two germline ends. Germline CDR1 reads MGHRA; CDR2 reads YSYEKL. The CDR3 extends over 14 amino acids. The CDR3 coding sequence is TGCGCCAGCAGGGAGGGCGGGGTAGGGTATGGCTACACCTTC. Its translation is CASREGGVGYGYTF.

The chain employs TRBV10-3 and TRBJ1-4; possible D gene TRBD1, 5 bases. The ends were cut back, 0 bases at V and 5 bases at J, with 13 bases in the middle. Germline V CDR1 and CDR2: ENHRY, SYGVKD. The CDR3 is 16 amino acids. The CDR3 here is CAISESIIRTNEKLFF. CDR3 sequence (DNA): TGTGCCATCAGTGAGTCGATTATTAGGACAAATGAAAAACTGTTTTTT.

The chain has TRBV7-8 and TRBJ2-2; D not resolved. V was pared by 2 bases and J by 4 bases, with 11 bases between. CDR3 length equals 15 residues. The germline V gene has CDR1 SGHVS and CDR2 FQNEAQ. CDR3 in amino acids: CASSLLRSGTGELFF. The CDR3 DNA reads TGTGCCAGCAGCTTACTCCGGTCCGGCACCGGGGAGCTGTTTTTT.

V usage is TRBV7-2 and J usage is TRBJ1-2, with 7 bases matching TRBD1. This CDR3 is 14 amino acids long. J lost 7 bases, V lost 3 bases, and 8 bases had no gene match. Germline-derived CDR1 and CDR2 are SGHTA and FQGNSA. The CDR3, as DNA: TGTGCCAGCAGCTTGTACAGGGGTGAGGTTGGCTACACCTTC. Encoded protein: CASSLYRGEVGYTF.

The V gene is TRBV2, the J gene TRBJ2-3; D not certain. V dropped 0 bases and J dropped 1 base, with 11 bases sitting between them. The length of the CDR3 is 16 residues. Germline V gene sequence: CDR1 SNHLY, CDR2 FYNNEI. This chain's CDR3 is CASSEALGLGTDTQYF. Written as DNA, the CDR3 is TGTGCCAGCAGTGAAGCGCTTGGGCTGGGCACAGATACGCAGTATTTT.

The chain recombines TRBV6-1 with TRBJ2-3; 7 bases are a match to TRBD1. CDR3 length: 15 residues. Germline lookup yields CDR1 MNHNS and CDR2 SASEGT. Germline trimming cut 5 bases from V and 0 bases from J; bases unmatched to any gene: 5. CDR3 region: CASSQGQSSTDTQYF. In nucleotides, the CDR3 is TGTGCCAGCAGTCAGGGACAGTCTAGCACAGATACGCAGTATTTT.

The chain links TRBV2 to TRBJ2-1; possibly TRBD1 for D (5 bases). The germline V gene encodes CDR1 SNHLY and CDR2 FYNNEI. This CDR3 spans 14 amino acids. V gave up 1 base and J gave up 8 bases, with 12 bases separating them. The DNA of the CDR3 is TGTGCCAGCAGTGAAGACTCCAGGGTAGATGAGCAGTTCTTC. It encodes CASSEDSRVDEQFF. The whole variable domain, filled in from reference TRBV2 and TRBJ2-1, reads EPEVTQTPSHQVTQMGQEVILRCVPISNHLYFYWYRQILGQKVEFLVSFYNNEISEKSEIFDDQFSVERPDGSNFTLKIRSTKLEDSAMYFCASSEDSRVDEQFFGPGTRLTVL.

The chain recombines TRBV6-1 with TRBJ1-4; 7 bases match TRBD1. CDR1 is MNHNS and CDR2 is SASEGT in the germline V gene. The CDR3 has 13 residues. J was trimmed by 8 bases and V by 10 bases; bases with no gene match: 10. The CDR3 loop reads CATTDRVEEKLFF. The CDR3 DNA is TGTGCCACCACTGACAGGGTAGAAGAAAAACTGTTTTTT.

The chain combines TRBV27 with TRBJ1-2; 11 bases line up with TRBD1. The CDR3 has 13 residues. V was clipped by 5 bases and J by 8 bases; unmatched bases: 4. Germline V CDR1 and CDR2: MNHEY, SMNVEV (reference sequence). CDR3 DNA sequence: TGTGCCAGCAGTGGACAGGGGGCTTGGGGCTACACCTTC. Its translation is CASSGQGAWGYTF.

The rearrangement uses TRBV7-8 and TRBJ2-3, with TRBD1 matching 8 bases. This CDR3 has 15 residues. After removal of 4 bases from V and 4 bases from J, the junction contained 7 bases not matched to a gene. The V gene's germline CDR1 is SGHVS and CDR2 FQNEAQ. The CDR3 sequence is CASSWTGLNSDTQYF. In DNA, the CDR3 is TGTGCCAGCAGCTGGACAGGGTTGAACTCAGATACGCAGTATTTT.

V and J are TRBV2 and TRBJ1-2; D is uncertain. V was pared by 2 bases and J by 4 bases, with 5 bases between. The CDR3 is 12 residues long. Germline V gives CDR1 SNHLY, CDR2 FYNNEI. The CDR3 sequence: CASSESGYGYTF. The CDR3, as DNA: TGTGCCAGCAGTGAATCGGGCTATGGCTACACCTTC.

V usage is TRBV11-2 and J usage is TRBJ1-1, with D hard to call. V was trimmed by 3 bases and J by 5 bases, leaving 4 bases between them. The length of the CDR3 is 11 residues. Germline CDR1 SGHAT, CDR2 FQNNGV. This chain's CDR3 is CASSLRTEAFF. The CDR3 nucleotides read TGTGCCAGCAGCTTGCGTACTGAAGCTTTCTTT. Supplemented by reference TRBV11-2 and TRBJ1-1, the full variable domain reads EAGVAQSPRYKIIEKRQSVAFWCNPISGHATLYWYQQILGQGPKLLIQFQNNGVVDDSQLPKDRFSAERLKGVDSTLKIQPAKLEDSAVYLCASSLRTEAFFGQGTRLTVV.

V gene TRBV15 combines with J gene TRBJ1-2; D unclear. CDR1 LNHNV and CDR2 YYDKDF come from the germline V gene (reference sequence). V lost 0 bases and J lost 7, with 12 bases in between. The length of the CDR3 is 14 residues. The DNA of the CDR3 is TGTGCCACCAGCAGAGATCGCGGGCAGGCTGGCTACACCTTC. Amino acids: CATSRDRGQAGYTF.

The chain joins TRBV10-1 to TRBJ1-6, with D possibly TRBD1 on 5 matching bases. Germline V gene data show CDR1 as WNHNN and CDR2 as SYGVQD (reference sequence). Trimming removed 0 bases at V and 8 bases at J, with 11 bases between. CDR3 length: 15 amino acids. The CDR3 is CASSESQGSDSPLHF. In DNA form, the CDR3 reads TGCGCCAGCAGTGAGTCCCAGGGTTCGGATTCACCCCTCCACTTT.

The genes are TRBV5-1 and TRBJ1-1; D might be TRBD1 (5 bases). V lost 5 bases to trimming and J lost 1 base, with 12 bases between them. Germline V gene data show CDR1 as SGHRS and CDR2 as YFSETQ. The length of the CDR3 is 14 residues. The CDR3 nucleotides read TGCGCCAGCAGTGAAGGACAAGGGAACACTGAAGCTTTCTTT. Its protein is CASSEGQGNTEAFF.

The gene calls are TRBV10-1 and TRBJ2-1; 10 nucleotides align to TRBD2. V gave up 2 bases and J gave up 5 bases; unmatched junction bases: 3. CDR1 is WNHNN, CDR2 SYGVQD, per germline (reference sequence). The length of the CDR3 is 15 residues. CDR3 region: CASSEDLAGDNEQFF. The CDR3 DNA reads as TGCGCCAGCAGTGAGGACCTAGCGGGGGACAATGAGCAGTTCTTC.

The chain has TRBV5-6 and TRBJ2-3; D gene ambiguous. The CDR3 extends over 11 amino acids. CDR1 is SGHDT, CDR2 YYEEEE, per germline. V was cut by 3 bases and J by 6 bases, with 5 bases left in between. CDR3 DNA: TGTGCCAGCAGCTCTGCGGATACGCAGTATTTT. It specifies CASSSADTQYF.

The chain employs TRBV27 and TRBJ2-7; D may be TRBD2 (5 bases). CDR3 size: 11 residues. The V end was cut by 8 bases, the J end by 0 bases, with 5 bases between. Germline V gene data show CDR1 as MNHEY and CDR2 as SMNVEV (reference sequence). The CDR3 reads CASGSSYEQYF. The CDR3 region has the DNA TGTGCCAGCGGGAGCTCCTACGAGCAGTACTTC.

V gene TRBV9 combines with J gene TRBJ2-2; D call uncertain. Germline CDR1 SGDLS, CDR2 YYNGEE. V was cut by 4 bases and J by 0 bases, with 10 bases left in between. The CDR3 contains 15 residues. CDR3 DNA sequence: TGTGCCAGCAGCCCTCACAGCACGAACACCGGGGAGCTGTTTTTT. This gives the protein CASSPHSTNTGELFF. Drawing the rest from reference TRBV9 and TRBJ2-2, the complete variable domain is DSGVTQTPKHLITATGQRVTLRCSPRSGDLSVYWYQQSLDQGLQFLIQYYNGEERAKGNILERFSAQQFPDLHSELNLSSLELGDSALYFCASSPHSTNTGELFFGEGSRLTVL.

The chain combines TRBV12-1 with TRBJ1-2; TRBD1 is taken as the D call from the table, unchecked against the DNA. TRBV12-1 is an annotated pseudogene. The CDR3 extends over 17 amino acids. CDR3 coding DNA: TGTGCCAGCAGCTTTAGTAAGGGGACAGGGGGCGCGAATGGCTACACCTTC. Its protein is CASSFSKGTGGANGYTF.

V and J are TRBV9 and TRBJ2-7, with 9 positions matching TRBD1. V dropped 5 bases and J dropped 3; count of bases not matched to a gene: 9. Germline V gene sequence: CDR1 SGDLS, CDR2 YYNGEE. The CDR3 loop spans 15 amino acids. Here the CDR3 reads CASSGEGTGFYEQYF. In DNA, the CDR3 is TGTGCCAGCAGTGGCGAGGGGACAGGGTTCTACGAGCAGTACTTC.

The chain couples TRBV6-1 to TRBJ1-5; D possibly corresponds to TRBD1 (5 bases). The CDR3 sequence is 13 residues long. Trimming removed 6 bases at V and 3 bases at J, with 9 bases between. Germline V gene sequence: CDR1 MNHNS, CDR2 SASEGT. DNA for the CDR3: TGTGCCAGCAGAGACAGAAACAATCAGCCCCAGCATTTT. Protein product: CASRDRNNQPQHF.

J is TRBJ2-5 and V is TRBV9; TRBD1 matches 7 bases. Germline trimming cut 4 bases from V and 5 bases from J; bases unmatched to any gene: 14. Germline values: CDR1 SGDLS, CDR2 YYNGEE. The CDR3 covers 16 residues. In DNA form, the CDR3 reads TGTGCCAGCAGCAAGCGGACAGGCGCCAGTGGGGAGACCCAGTACTTC. Its translation: CASSKRTGASGETQYF.

The chain carries TRBV4-2 and TRBJ2-2, with D possibly being TRBD2 (6 bases). Germline CDR1 is LGHNA and CDR2 is YNFKEQ. The CDR3 spans 15 residues. V lost 0 bases to trimming and J lost 5 bases, with 10 bases between them. In DNA form, the CDR3 reads TGTGCCAGCAGCCAAGATGTGGCGGGAACCGGGGAGCTGTTTTTT. It encodes CASSQDVAGTGELFF.

CDR3 sequence (DNA): TGTGCCAGCGGGCTCGGCAACGAGCAGTACTTC. This codes for CASGLGNEQYF. The chain joins TRBV11-2 to TRBJ2-7; D is unclear. Per germline, CDR1 SGHAT and CDR2 FQNNGV. The CDR3 is 11 residues long. With 8 bases removed from V and 5 bases from J, the gap between germline ends came to 10 bases.

This chain joins TRBV5-4 and TRBJ2-1; TRBD2 matches 8 bases. The CDR3 is 15 residues long. Germline V CDR1 and CDR2: SGHNT, YYREEE (reference sequence). Trimming cost V 2 bases and J 8 bases; bases outside gene matches: 9. CDR3: CASSFGTSGGDEQFF. The CDR3 DNA reads as TGTGCCAGCAGCTTCGGCACTAGCGGTGGAGATGAGCAGTTCTTC.

For the CDR3, the DNA is TGTGCCAGCAGCGGACAGGGGAATCCTAATGAAAAACTGTTTTTT. Its translation is CASSGQGNPNEKLFF. The chain has TRBV9 and TRBJ1-4; 8 positions match TRBD1. This CDR3 is built from 15 residues. V shed 3 bases and J 3 bases; nucleotides not matched to a gene: 4. From germline, CDR1 is SGDLS and CDR2 YYNGEE.

The rearrangement links TRBV9 to TRBJ2-2; 11 bases align to TRBD2. The CDR3 runs 18 residues. Germline loops: CDR1 SGDLS, CDR2 YYNGEE. V trimming: 2 bases; J trimming: 4 bases; junction bases outside the gene matches: 10. CDR3 nucleotide sequence: TGTGCCAGCAGCGTGACCGTCCTAGCGGGGGGAACCACCGGGGAGCTGTTTTTT. Its translation: CASSVTVLAGGTTGELFF.